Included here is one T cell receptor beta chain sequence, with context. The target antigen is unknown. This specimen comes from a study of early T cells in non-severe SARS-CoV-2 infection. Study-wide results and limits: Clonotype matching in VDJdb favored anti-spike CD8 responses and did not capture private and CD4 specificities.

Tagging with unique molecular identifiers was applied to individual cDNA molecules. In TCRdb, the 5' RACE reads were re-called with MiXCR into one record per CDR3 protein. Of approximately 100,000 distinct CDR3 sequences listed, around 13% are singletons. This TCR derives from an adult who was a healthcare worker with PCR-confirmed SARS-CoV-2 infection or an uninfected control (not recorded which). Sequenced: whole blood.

CDR3 bases: TGCAGTGCTAGAGATAGTCAGCGGGGGGCGGATGAGCAGTTCTTC. This codes for CSARDSQRGADEQFF. This rearrangement joins TRBV20-1 to TRBJ2-1, with 9 bases identical to TRBD2. Germline CDR1 is DFQATT and CDR2 is SNEGSKA (reference sequence). Trimming cost V 0 bases and J 8 bases; bases outside gene matches: 8. The CDR3 length is 15 residues.